This entry is about one T cell receptor (beta chain). The antigen remains unidentified. It was 75,000 to 100,000 TCR templates that were assayed per sample. The method was immunoSEQ multiplex PCR; TCRdb's version includes in-frame clones alone and lacks a portion of them. This sample has 97,000 or so clones, with roughly 90% found just once. The data derive from a study of siplizumab effects on memory and regulatory T cells. Study conclusions and caveats: Solely a minor proportion of alloreactive clones could be assigned to unstimulated subsets. Under siplizumab, alloreactive sequences traced to unstimulated CD4+ memory cells were significantly reduced. In siplizumab conditions, mappable alloreactive CD4+ clones averaged 68.8% Treg-derived, against 25% to 30% in controls.

The V end was cut by 4 bases, the J end by 8 bases, with 8 bases between. The germline gives CDR1 MNHEY, CDR2 SVGAGI. The CDR3 is 11 residues long. The rearrangement joins TRBV6-5 to TRBJ1-2, with no clear D. Sequenced: CD4+ T cells sorted from blood. The receptor comes from a human donor in good health. CDR3 protein: CASSFRGGYTF. DNA for the CDR3: TGTGCCAGCAGTTTTCGTGGCGGCTACACCTTC.